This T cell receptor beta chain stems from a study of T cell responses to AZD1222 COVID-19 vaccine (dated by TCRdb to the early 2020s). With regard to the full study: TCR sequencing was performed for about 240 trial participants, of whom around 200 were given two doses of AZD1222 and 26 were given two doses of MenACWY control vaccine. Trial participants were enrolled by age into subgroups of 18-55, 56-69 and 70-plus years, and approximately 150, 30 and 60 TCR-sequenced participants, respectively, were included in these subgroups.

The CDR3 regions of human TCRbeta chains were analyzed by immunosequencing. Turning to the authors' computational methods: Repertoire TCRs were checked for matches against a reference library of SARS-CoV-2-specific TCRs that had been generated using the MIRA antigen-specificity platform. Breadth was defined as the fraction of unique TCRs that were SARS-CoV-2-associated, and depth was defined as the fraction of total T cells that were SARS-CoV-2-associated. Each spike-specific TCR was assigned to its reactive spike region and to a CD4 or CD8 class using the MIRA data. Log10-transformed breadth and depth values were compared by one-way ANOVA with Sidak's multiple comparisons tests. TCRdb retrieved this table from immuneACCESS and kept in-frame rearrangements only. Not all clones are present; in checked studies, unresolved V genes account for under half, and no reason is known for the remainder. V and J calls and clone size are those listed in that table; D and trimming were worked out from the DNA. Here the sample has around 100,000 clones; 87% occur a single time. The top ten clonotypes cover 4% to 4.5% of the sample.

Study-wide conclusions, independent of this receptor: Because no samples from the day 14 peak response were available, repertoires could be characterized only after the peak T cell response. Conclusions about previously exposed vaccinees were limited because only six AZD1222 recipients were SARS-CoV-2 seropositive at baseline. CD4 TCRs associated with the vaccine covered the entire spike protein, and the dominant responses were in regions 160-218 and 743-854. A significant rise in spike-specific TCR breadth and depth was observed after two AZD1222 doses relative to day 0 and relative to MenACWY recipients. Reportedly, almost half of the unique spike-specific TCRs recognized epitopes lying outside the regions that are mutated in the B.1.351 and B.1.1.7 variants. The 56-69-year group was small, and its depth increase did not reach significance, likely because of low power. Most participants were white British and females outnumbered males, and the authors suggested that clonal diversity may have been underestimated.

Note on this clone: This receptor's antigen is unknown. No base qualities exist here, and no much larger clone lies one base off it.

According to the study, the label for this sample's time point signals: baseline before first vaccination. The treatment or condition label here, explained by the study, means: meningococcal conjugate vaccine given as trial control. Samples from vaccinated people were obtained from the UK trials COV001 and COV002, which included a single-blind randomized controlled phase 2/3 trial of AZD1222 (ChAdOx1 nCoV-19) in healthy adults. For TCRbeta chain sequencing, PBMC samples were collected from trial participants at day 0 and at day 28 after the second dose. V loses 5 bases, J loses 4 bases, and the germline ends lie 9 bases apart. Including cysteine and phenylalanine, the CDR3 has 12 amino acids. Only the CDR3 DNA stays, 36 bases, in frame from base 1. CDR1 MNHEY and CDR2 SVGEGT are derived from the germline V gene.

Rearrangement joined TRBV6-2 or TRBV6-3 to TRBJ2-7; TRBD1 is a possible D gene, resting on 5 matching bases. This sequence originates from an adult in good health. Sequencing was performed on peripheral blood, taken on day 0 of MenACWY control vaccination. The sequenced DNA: TGTGCCAGCAGTGACCAGGGTTACGAGCAGTACTTC. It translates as CASSDQGYEQYF.